The T cell receptor beta chain under discussion was sequenced for a study of blood T cell repertoires in COVID-19. Whole-study context: Samples taken during acute and convalescent COVID-19 were collected in the United States, Italy and Spain. T cells, B-cell-depleted T cells, or PBMCs supplied cDNA or gDNA.

The CDR3 covers 15 residues. Looked up from germline, CDR1 is MDHEN and CDR2 is SYDVKM. Trimming cost V 6 bases and J 2 bases, with 17 bases left between them. As processed by the authors: By means of reference gene primer amplification, nucleated cell counts were estimated. Some clones are missing from TCRdb's copy, which holds only in-frame ones; the method was immunoSEQ multiplex PCR. The DNA gave D and trimming, while V, J and clone size come from that table. Altogether 450,000 to 600,000 clones are present, approximately 86% being singletons, with the ten largest covering about 0.75%. Residents of around 24 US areas, aged roughly 18 to 89 years, made up the participants.

The sample taken for sequencing was PBMCs or T cells enriched from blood (not recorded which). The origin of this receptor is a woman in her late teens or twenties who had recovered from COVID-19. The rearrangement uses TRBV28 and TRBJ2-7; tentative D call: TRBD1 (5 bases). CDR3 protein: CASSLDSDQPYEQYF. CDR3 bases: TGTGCCAGCAGCCTTGACAGCGACCAACCCTACGAGCAGTACTTC.